These 32 T cell receptor beta chains share one sample of origin, sequenced in a study of blood T cell repertoires in COVID-19. Libraries were prepared by immunoSEQ multiplex PCR; TCRdb keeps only in-frame clonotypes and omits some of them. Here the sample spans about 400,000 clones, roughly 90% being singletons. Sequenced: peripheral blood. The receptors shown here come from a woman aged 55-70 years with COVID-19, enrolled during active disease.

This chain uses TRBV4-1 with TRBJ2-1; 14 bases agree with TRBD2. This CDR3 is 17 amino acids long. The V and J ends lost 1 base and 7 bases, in that order; junction bases with no gene match: 6. Germline V lookup: CDR1 MGHRA, CDR2 YSYEKL. This CDR3 is CASSQAWTSGGKNEQFF. The CDR3 nucleotides are TGCGCCAGCAGCCAAGCTTGGACTAGCGGGGGGAAAAATGAGCAGTTCTTC.

The chain uses TRBV7-9 and TRBJ2-5, with 8 bases aligning to TRBD2. Germline CDR1 and CDR2: SEHNR and FQNEAQ (reference sequence). V was pared by 0 bases and J by 4 bases, with 13 bases of the junction left unmatched. This CDR3 has 18 residues. The CDR3: CASSLAIPGLVSGETQYF. CDR3 nucleotides: TGTGCCAGCAGCTTAGCGATTCCGGGACTAGTAAGCGGAGAGACCCAGTACTTC.

This clone was counted once. CDR3 sequence (DNA): TGCGCCAGCAGCTTGGGCCCCGAGAGGCAGTCGCATAGCAATCAGCCCCAGCATTTT. This gives the protein CASSLGPERQSHSNQPQHF. The chain links TRBV5-1 to TRBJ1-5; D remains unclear. The CDR3 consists of 19 residues. Trimming removed 0 bases at V and 0 bases at J, with 19 bases between. Germline V lookup: CDR1 SGHRS, CDR2 YFSETQ.

The V call is TRBV30, the J call TRBJ2-3, with 10 nucleotides matching TRBD2. CDR1 and CDR2 (germline): GTSNPN, SVGIG (reference sequence). The CDR3 extends over 16 amino acids. V gave up 5 bases and J gave up 0 bases; unmatched junction bases: 8. The CDR3, as DNA: TGTGCCTGGTTATTAGCGGGGGGTGCTAGCACAGATACGCAGTATTTT. Protein product: CAWLLAGGASTDTQYF.

J is TRBJ1-6 and V is TRBV30; no firm D call. Trimming left V 3 bases short and J 5 bases short, with 8 bases between. The CDR3 contains 13 residues. From germline, CDR1 is GTSNPN and CDR2 SVGIG (reference sequence). The CDR3 DNA sequence: TGTGCCTGGAGATCACTCGATAATTCACCCCTCCACTTT. Translation gives CAWRSLDNSPLHF.

The V call is TRBV27, the J call TRBJ2-7; 7 bases are shared with TRBD2. CDR1 and CDR2 from the germline V gene are MNHEY and SMNVEV (reference sequence). Losses at the gene ends were 3 bases for V and 3 bases for J; bases not matched to a gene: 8. This CDR3 comprises 15 residues. CDR3 amino acids: CASSFFKGRDYEQYF. In DNA, the CDR3 is TGTGCCAGCAGTTTCTTTAAAGGGAGGGACTACGAGCAGTACTTC.

This clone was seen a single time. The gene calls are TRBV19 and TRBJ2-1, with 13 nucleotides matching TRBD2. CDR3 size: 18 residues. Germline-derived CDR1 and CDR2 are LNHDA and SQIVND (reference sequence). V shed 3 bases and J 5 bases; nucleotides not matched to a gene: 10. CDR3 coding DNA: TGTGCCAGTAGTATTGGACTAGCGGGGGTGTATGATGACAATGAGCAGTTCTTC. It specifies CASSIGLAGVYDDNEQFF.

The table lists this clone with a count of one. The rearrangement links TRBV29-1 to TRBJ1-2, with D unclear. Trimming removed 3 bases at V and 4 bases at J, with 18 bases between. CDR3 length: 15 amino acids. Germline CDR1 SQVTM, CDR2 ANQGSEA. CDR3 loop: CSVDGEVAVSYGYTF. CDR3 nucleotide sequence: TGCAGCGTTGACGGTGAGGTAGCGGTTAGCTATGGCTACACCTTC.

The gene calls are TRBV5-1 and TRBJ2-6; TRBD2 agrees at 8 bases. CDR3 length equals 16 residues. J was trimmed by 3 bases and V by 7 bases; bases with no gene match: 9. Germline V CDR1 and CDR2: SGHRS, YFSETQ. The CDR3 loop reads CASGGGSGFGANVLTF. The CDR3 bases are TGCGCCAGCGGCGGGGGGTCAGGGTTTGGGGCCAACGTCCTGACTTTC.

This clone was seen only once. The rearrangement links TRBV7-2 to TRBJ2-6, with unresolved D. Trimming pared 6 bases from V and 2 bases from J, leaving 11 bases between. The germline CDR1 and CDR2 sequences are SGHTA and FQGNSA. This CDR3 comprises 15 residues. CDR3: CASSSSATGANVLTF. The DNA for the CDR3 is TGTGCCAGCAGTTCGAGTGCCACTGGGGCCAACGTCCTGACTTTC.

The J gene is TRBJ1-4, the V gene TRBV5-5; 9 bases are a match to TRBD1. The CDR3 has 15 amino acids. Trimming cost V 4 bases and J 5 bases; bases outside gene matches: 6. Per the germline V gene, CDR1 is SGHKS and CDR2 is YYEKEE (reference sequence). In DNA form, the CDR3 reads TGTGCCAGCAGCCGGACAGGGGTGGGGAATGAAAAACTGTTTTTT. It yields the protein CASSRTGVGNEKLFF.

The V and J genes are TRBV7-3 and TRBJ1-2, with 7 nucleotides matching TRBD1. J gave up 5 bases and V 2 bases, and 5 bases lay outside the gene matches. Germline V gene data show CDR1 as SGHTA and CDR2 as FQGTGA. The CDR3 covers 14 residues. The CDR3 nucleotides are TGTGCCAGCAGCTTAGGAGGGGGCGTATATGGCTACACCTTC. Its translation is CASSLGGGVYGYTF.

This clone has just one count. V gene TRBV2 combines with J gene TRBJ1-5, with TRBD1 matching 7 bases. J gave up 6 bases and V 6 bases, and 14 bases lay outside the gene matches. Germline CDR1 is SNHLY and CDR2 is FYNNEI. The CDR3 has 16 residues. Written as DNA, the CDR3 is TGTGCCAGCAGGGGCAACAGGGGCCCCGGAGGTCAGCCCCAGCATTTT. Amino acids: CASRGNRGPGGQPQHF.

The chain has TRBV19 and TRBJ1-2; 8 positions agree with TRBD1. The germline gives CDR1 LNHDA, CDR2 SQIVND (reference sequence). V was clipped by 7 bases and J by 7 bases; unmatched bases: 11. This CDR3 spans 14 amino acids. The CDR3 protein is CASIPTGEVGGYTF. In nucleotides, the CDR3 is TGTGCCAGTATCCCGACAGGGGAGGTTGGTGGCTACACCTTC. The full variable domain, completed using reference TRBV19 and TRBJ1-2, is DGGITQSPKYLFRKEGQNVTLSCEQNLNHDAMYWYRQDPGQGLRLIYYSQIVNDFQKGDIAEGYSVSREKKESFPLTVTSAQKNPTAFYLCASIPTGEVGGYTFGSGTRLTVV.

The CDR3 reads CASSSLAGFEETQYF. CDR3 in DNA: TGCGCCAGCAGCTCCCTAGCGGGGTTTGAAGAGACCCAGTACTTC. The chain joins TRBV4-1 to TRBJ2-5; 9 nucleotides agree with TRBD2. This CDR3 is 15 amino acids long. V was clipped by 5 bases and J by 3 bases; unmatched bases: 7. Germline V gene data show CDR1 as MGHRA and CDR2 as YSYEKL.

The chain recombines TRBV5-1 with TRBJ1-3; D not certain. Germline V gives CDR1 SGHRS, CDR2 YFSETQ. This CDR3 has 14 amino acids. V shed 0 bases and J shed 6 bases, with 10 bases lying between them. CDR3 nucleotide sequence: TGCGCCAGCAGCTTGGCCCCGGGTGAAAACACCATATATTTT. Translating it yields CASSLAPGENTIYF. The full variable domain, in which reference TRBV5-1 and TRBJ1-3 provide the parts outside the CDR3, is KAGVTQTPRYLIKTRGQQVTLSCSPISGHRSVSWYQQTPGQGLQFLFEYFSETQRNKGNFPGRFSGRQFSNSRSEMNVSTLELGDSALYLCASSLAPGENTIYFGEGSWLTVV.

V and J are TRBV6-5 and TRBJ1-2, with 9 bases lining up with TRBD1. V dropped 8 bases and J dropped 4; count of bases not matched to a gene: 5. The germline V gene encodes CDR1 MNHEY and CDR2 SVGAGI. This CDR3 is built from 13 residues. DNA for the CDR3: TGTGCCAGCGAGGACAGGGGTGGCTATGGCTACACCTTC. It specifies CASEDRGGYGYTF.

The gene calls are TRBV3-1 (or the pseudogene TRBV3-2) and TRBJ2-2; D is unresolved. The CDR3 totals 13 residues. Trimming took 2 bases from V and 6 from J, leaving 7 bases between them. The germline V gene has CDR1 LGHDT and CDR2 YNNKEL (reference sequence). The CDR3 loop reads CASSQHGAGELFF. Here the CDR3 DNA reads TGTGCCAGCAGCCAACACGGAGCCGGGGAGCTGTTTTTT.

The CDR3 DNA is TGTGCCAGCAGACCCCTCTCTTTGGGAGGACTAATGAACACTGAAGCTTTCTTT. Its protein is CASRPLSLGGLMNTEAFF. The chain couples TRBV11-2 to TRBJ1-1; D is ambiguous. Germline values: CDR1 SGHAT, CDR2 FQNNGV. The CDR3 has 18 residues. V was pared by 6 bases and J by 0 bases, with 23 bases between.

Written as DNA, the CDR3 is TGTGCCAGCAGCTTACAACGGGGGGGCCAAGAGACCCAGTACTTC. Translation gives CASSLQRGGQETQYF. The gene calls are TRBV7-9 and TRBJ2-5; 8 positions match TRBD2. CDR3 length: 15 amino acids. J gave up 1 base and V 2 bases, and 3 bases lay outside the gene matches. The V gene's germline CDR1 is SEHNR and CDR2 FQNEAQ (reference sequence). Combining the CDR3 with reference TRBV7-9 and TRBJ2-5 gives the whole variable domain DTGVSQNPRHKITKRGQNVTFRCDPISEHNRLYWYRQTLGQGPEFLTYFQNEAQLEKSRLLSDRFSAERPKGSFSTLEIQRTEQGDSAMYLCASSLQRGGQETQYFGPGTRLLVL.

This chain uses TRBV18 with TRBJ2-3, with 14 nucleotides matching TRBD2. The CDR3 is made up of 17 amino acids. The V segment lost 6 bases and the J segment 2 bases; nucleotides outside the gene matches: 7. CDR1 KGHSH and CDR2 LQKENI come from the germline V gene. The CDR3 spells CASSPGTSGGITDTQYF. The CDR3 bases are TGTGCCAGCTCTCCAGGGACTAGCGGGGGTATCACAGATACGCAGTATTTT.

This chain uses TRBV7-9 with TRBJ2-3, with a tentative D call TRBD1 (6 bases). V was pared by 2 bases and J by 6 bases, with 15 bases between. The CDR3 is made up of 15 amino acids. Germline loops: CDR1 SEHNR, CDR2 FQNEAQ (reference sequence). CDR3 sequence reads: CASSLFPGAGDTQYF. The CDR3 nucleotides read TGTGCCAGCAGCTTATTTCCAGGGGCAGGGGATACGCAGTATTTT.

In nucleotides, the CDR3 is TGCGCCAGCAGCCAGAGGCCGGTTAGGACAGACCTCATTTGCTCTGGAAACACCATATATTTT. Translating it yields CASSQRPVRTDLICSGNTIYF. V gene TRBV23-1 combines with J gene TRBJ1-3, with a weak D call TRBD1 (6 bases). TRBV23-1 is an ORF, and what it does is uncertain. CDR3 length equals 21 residues. The V and J ends lost 6 bases and 0 bases respectively, with 30 bases between them.

V and J are TRBV19 and TRBJ2-6; TRBD1 is a possible D gene (7 bases). The germline V gene has CDR1 LNHDA and CDR2 SQIVND (reference sequence). V was shortened by 5 bases and J by 4 bases, with 21 bases between the two germline ends. CDR3 length: 18 residues. The CDR3: CASSRQGGFSGGANVLTF. The CDR3 nucleotides read TGTGCCAGTAGTCGACAGGGAGGTTTCTCAGGAGGGGCCAACGTCCTGACTTTC.

This chain uses TRBV18 with TRBJ2-7; 10 bases are shared with TRBD2. J lost 7 bases, V lost 2 bases, and 14 bases had no gene match. The germline gives CDR1 KGHSH, CDR2 LQKENI. The CDR3 runs 17 residues. CDR3 sequence (DNA): TGTGCCAGCTCACCAAAGCGGGGGGGACCGAAAGACCATGAGCAGTACTTC. Its translation is CASSPKRGGPKDHEQYF.

DNA of the CDR3: TGTGCCAGCAGTCCTCTGAGCGGGGGGGCAAATGAGCAGTTCTTC. Its translation is CASSPLSGGANEQFF. The chain employs TRBV27 and TRBJ2-1, with 10 nucleotides matching TRBD2. V shed 5 bases and J 7 bases; nucleotides not matched to a gene: 8. The CDR3 consists of 15 residues. Germline lookup yields CDR1 MNHEY and CDR2 SMNVEV (reference sequence).

The chain combines TRBV6-5 with TRBJ1-1; D remains unclear. V was shortened by 0 bases and J by 3 bases, with 11 bases between the two germline ends. The germline CDR1 and CDR2 sequences are MNHEY and SVGAGI. CDR3 length equals 15 residues. The CDR3 nucleotides read TGTGCCAGCAGTTACTCGAGTGTCGGAGACACTGAAGCTTTCTTT. Protein: CASSYSSVGDTEAFF.

This rearrangement joins TRBV4-1 to TRBJ2-7, with 7 nucleotides matching TRBD1. V gave up 3 bases and J gave up 3 bases; unmatched junction bases: 11. Germline V gene lookup returns CDR1 MGHRA and CDR2 YSYEKL. The CDR3 runs to 16 residues. The CDR3 DNA follows: TGCGCCAGCAGCCACTCAAGACAGGGCCGTCTCTACGAGCAGTACTTC. It is translated as CASSHSRQGRLYEQYF.

The genes are TRBV11-2 and TRBJ1-5, with 8 bases matching TRBD1. The V gene's germline CDR1 is SGHAT and CDR2 FQNNGV. The junction had 8 bases not matched to a gene; V was cut back by 3 bases and J by 7 bases. CDR3 size: 15 residues. The CDR3 sequence is CASSFSGGDVQPQHF. In nucleotides, the CDR3 is TGTGCCAGCAGCTTCTCAGGGGGCGATGTCCAGCCCCAGCATTTT.

Note on this clone: Other DNA sequences in the sample encode the same CDR3. V and J are TRBV18 and TRBJ2-1; TRBD2 agrees at 11 bases. This CDR3 is built from 16 residues. With V trimmed by 3 bases and J by 5 bases, 6 bases remained unmatched. Germline V CDR1 and CDR2: KGHSH, LQKENI. CDR3 sequence: CASSPPTSGGNNEQFF. CDR3 bases: TGTGCCAGCTCACCTCCAACTAGCGGGGGTAACAATGAGCAGTTCTTC. The complete variable domain, with remaining parts taken from reference TRBV18 and TRBJ2-1, reads NAGVMQNPRHLVRRRGQEARLRCSPMKGHSHVYWYRQLPEEGLKFMVYLQKENIIDESGMPKERFSAEFPKEGPSILRIQQVVRGDSAAYFCASSPPTSGGNNEQFFGPGTRLTVL.

This rearrangement joins TRBV18 to TRBJ2-7; no reliable D call. CDR3 length: 13 amino acids. The V and J ends lost 6 bases and 1 base respectively, with 10 bases between them. CDR1 is KGHSH, CDR2 LQKENI, per germline. The CDR3 region is CASSLGESYEQYF. CDR3 DNA sequence: TGTGCCAGCTCGCTCGGAGAGTCCTACGAGCAGTACTTC. Looking up the rest from reference TRBV18 and TRBJ2-7 gives the full variable domain: NAGVMQNPRHLVRRRGQEARLRCSPMKGHSHVYWYRQLPEEGLKFMVYLQKENIIDESGMPKERFSAEFPKEGPSILRIQQVVRGDSAAYFCASSLGESYEQYFGPGTRLTVT.

The CDR3 nucleotides read TGTGCCAGCAGCCCCCGGAGCGGGGGCCCAGGGGAGCAGTTCTTC. Translating gives CASSPRSGGPGEQFF. This rearrangement joins TRBV9 to TRBJ2-1, with 8 bases aligning to TRBD2. Germline-derived CDR1 and CDR2 are SGDLS and YYNGEE. Trimming cost V 4 bases and J 10 bases; bases outside gene matches: 13. CDR3 length: 15 amino acids.